The 21 T cell receptor beta chains below all came from one sample that was sequenced in a study of T cell responses to AZD1222 COVID-19 vaccine. The assay was immunoSEQ multiplex PCR, and TCRdb's table has in-frame clones only and misses some. The data hold 40,000 to 45,000 clones, with 65% to 85% observed a single time. The sample in question was peripheral blood, obtained on day 0 of AZD1222 vaccination. These receptors were collected from an adult in good health.

The rearrangement joins TRBV2 to TRBJ2-7; TRBD1 matches 9 bases. The V gene's germline CDR1 is SNHLY and CDR2 FYNNEI. V was clipped by 6 bases and J by 2 bases; unmatched bases: 5. The CDR3 consists of 14 residues. CDR3 sequence: CASSPGQGTYEQYF. The CDR3 DNA reads TGTGCCAGCAGCCCGGGACAGGGAACCTACGAGCAGTACTTC.

The chain has TRBV6-1 and TRBJ2-5; TRBD1 might be the D (5 bases). V was clipped by 4 bases and J by 7 bases, with 22 bases between them. This CDR3 is 16 amino acids long. Germline CDR1 and CDR2: MNHNS and SASEGT. CDR3 nucleotides: TGTGCCAGCAGTGTACAGGCTGGCGAAACTGTTGGGACCCAGTACTTC. It translates to CASSVQAGETVGTQYF.

The chain employs TRBV7-9 and TRBJ1-6; a possible D gene is TRBD1 (5 bases). This CDR3 is built from 15 residues. Germline assignment: CDR1 SEHNR and CDR2 FQNEAQ (reference sequence). Trimming stripped 7 bases from V and 6 bases from J, with 16 bases between. Here the CDR3 reads CASKSRGAGNSPLHF. DNA of the CDR3: TGTGCCAGCAAATCCCGAGGGGCCGGTAATTCACCCCTCCACTTT.

This clone appeared once. This rearrangement joins TRBV2 to TRBJ1-5, with a weak D call TRBD1 (5 bases). The CDR3 loop spans 13 amino acids. Germline CDR1 and CDR2: SNHLY and FYNNEI. V was trimmed by 6 bases and J by 4 bases, leaving 10 bases between them. The DNA of the CDR3 is TGTGCCAGCAGGTCCAGGGTGAATCAGCCCCAGCATTTT. Its protein is CASRSRVNQPQHF.

The CDR3 sequence: CAISAVKGGYTEAFF. In DNA, the CDR3 is TGTGCCATCAGTGCGGTCAAGGGTGGGTACACTGAAGCTTTCTTT. This chain joins TRBV10-3 and TRBJ1-1; D not resolved. Trimming removed 4 bases from V and 3 bases from J, with 15 bases in between. CDR1 and CDR2 (germline): ENHRY, SYGVKD. This CDR3 is 15 amino acids long.

The rearrangement joins TRBV6-5 to TRBJ2-7; perhaps TRBD1 as D (6 bases). V lost 2 bases to trimming and J lost 2 bases, with 10 bases between them. CDR3 length: 14 residues. CDR1 and CDR2 from the germline V gene are MNHEY and SVGAGI. CDR3 loop: CASSYGQTTYEQYF. For the CDR3, the DNA is TGTGCCAGCAGTTACGGACAGACTACCTACGAGCAGTACTTC.

As DNA, the CDR3 is TGTGCCAGCAGCCTGACAGGGGGTAATGAAAAACTGTTTTTT. Encoded protein: CASSLTGGNEKLFF. The chain recombines TRBV7-8 with TRBJ1-4, with 9 bases lining up with TRBD1. The CDR3 runs 14 residues. Germline assignment: CDR1 SGHVS and CDR2 FQNEAQ. V gave up 5 bases and J gave up 4 bases; unmatched junction bases: 2.

The V call is TRBV3-1 (or the pseudogene TRBV3-2), the J call TRBJ1-5, with D possibly matching TRBD1 (6 bases). Germline V gene data show CDR1 as LGHDT and CDR2 as YNNKEL (reference sequence). V was pared by 4 bases and J by 9 bases, with 16 bases between. CDR3 size: 14 residues. The CDR3 region is CASSPGGSIGPQHF. CDR3 sequence (DNA): TGTGCCAGCAGCCCGGGGGGCTCAATCGGGCCCCAGCATTTT.

The chain uses TRBV18 and TRBJ2-1; the match to TRBD1 covers 8 bases. Germline V gene sequence: CDR1 KGHSH, CDR2 LQKENI. CDR3 length equals 15 residues. The V and J ends lost 5 bases and 0 bases, in that order; junction bases with no gene match: 3. The CDR3 DNA reads as TGTGCCAGCTCATTACAGGGGGGCTCCTACAATGAGCAGTTCTTC. This gives the protein CASSLQGGSYNEQFF.

CDR3 amino acids: CASRAGTGNTIYF. The CDR3 coding sequence is TGTGCCAGCAGGGCCGGGACAGGAAACACCATATATTTT. The chain links TRBV7-9 to TRBJ1-3, with TRBD1 as a possible D gene (6 bases). Germline CDR1 SEHNR, CDR2 FQNEAQ (reference sequence). Between the trimmed V and J ends, which lost 6 bases and 4 bases, there was a span of 10 bases. The CDR3 loop spans 13 amino acids.

This chain links TRBV28 with TRBJ1-2; tentative D call: TRBD1 (5 bases). This CDR3 has 13 residues. The germline V and J ends were trimmed by 3 bases and 4 bases, with 9 bases remaining between them. Germline V gene sequence: CDR1 MDHEN, CDR2 SYDVKM. The CDR3 spells CASSFDSTYGYTF. The CDR3 coding sequence is TGTGCCAGCAGTTTCGACAGCACCTATGGCTACACCTTC.

The chain uses TRBV27 and TRBJ2-1; 9 positions match TRBD2. This CDR3 region has 15 residues. V lost 2 bases, J lost 6 bases, and 5 bases stayed unmatched. Germline V gene data show CDR1 as MNHEY and CDR2 as SMNVEV (reference sequence). This chain's CDR3 is CASSLEPSGINEQFF. Written as DNA, the CDR3 is TGTGCCAGCAGTTTAGAGCCTAGCGGGATCAATGAGCAGTTCTTC.

This sequence joins TRBV4-3 and TRBJ2-7; D not certain. V lost 1 base, J lost 3 bases, and 10 bases lay in between. Germline CDR1 is LGHNA and CDR2 is YSLEER. The CDR3 totals 14 residues. CDR3 nucleotide sequence: TGCGCCAGCAGCCAAGCCCGAACCCGCTACGAGCAGTACTTC. Residues: CASSQARTRYEQYF.

V gene TRBV23-1 combines with J gene TRBJ2-5; D is undetermined. TRBV23-1 is placed among ORFs of uncertain function. The CDR3 contains 10 residues. Trimming left V 11 bases short and J 1 base short, with 5 bases between. DNA for the CDR3: TGCGCCCCCCCCCAAGAGACCCAGTACTTC. Its translation is CAPPQETQYF.

The chain has TRBV24-1 and TRBJ2-5, with D perhaps TRBD2 (6 bases). CDR3 size: 12 residues. The V end was cut by 6 bases, the J end by 5 bases, with 9 bases between. Per germline, CDR1 KGHDR and CDR2 SFDVKD. In nucleotides, the CDR3 is TGTGCCACCAGTAGCGGGTGGGAGACCCAGTACTTC. Translating it yields CATSSGWETQYF.

This chain links TRBV5-4 with TRBJ2-2, with unresolved D. Trimming pared 0 bases from V and 6 bases from J, leaving 9 bases between. CDR1 and CDR2 from the germline V gene are SGHNT and YYREEE (reference sequence). The CDR3 extends over 14 amino acids. CDR3 bases: TGTGCCAGCAGCTTGGATCATGGTTCCGGGGAGCTGTTTTTT. Protein: CASSLDHGSGELFF.

This chain links TRBV24-1 with TRBJ1-5, with TRBD1 matching 8 bases. The CDR3 consists of 15 residues. Losses at the gene ends were 6 bases for V and 2 bases for J; bases not matched to a gene: 5. Germline V gene lookup returns CDR1 KGHDR and CDR2 SFDVKD. In DNA, the CDR3 is TGTGCCACCAGTCTCGGACAGGGCGGCAATCAGCCCCAGCATTTT. Its translation: CATSLGQGGNQPQHF.

The rearrangement uses TRBV20-1 and TRBJ2-1; either TRBD1 or TRBD2 may fit D (5 bases each). CDR3 size: 14 residues. CDR1 and CDR2 (germline): DFQATT, SNEGSKA (reference sequence). V was shortened by 4 bases and J by 8 bases, with 18 bases between the two germline ends. Written as DNA, the CDR3 is TGCAGTGCTATTGACTCCCACCGGGGCGATGAGCAGTTCTTC. It codes for CSAIDSHRGDEQFF.

The chain couples TRBV9 to TRBJ1-4, with 9 bases fitting TRBD1. This CDR3 has 16 residues. V shed 4 bases and J 7 bases; nucleotides not matched to a gene: 11. Germline V gene lookup returns CDR1 SGDLS and CDR2 YYNGEE. The CDR3 is CASSSGGGQGGEKLFF. As DNA, the CDR3 is TGTGCCAGCAGCTCCGGGGGGGGACAGGGAGGTGAAAAACTGTTTTTT.

In this sample, this clone turned up once. V usage is TRBV28 and J usage is TRBJ1-2, with unresolved D. Trimming stripped 5 bases from V and 8 bases from J, with 9 bases between. Looked up from germline, CDR1 is MDHEN and CDR2 is SYDVKM. CDR3 length: 11 amino acids. CDR3 in amino acids: CASSRDPGYTF. The CDR3 coding sequence is TGTGCCAGCAGTCGAGATCCCGGCTACACCTTC.

The V gene is TRBV9, the J gene TRBJ2-3; D is perhaps TRBD2 (5 bases). The CDR3 is 16 residues long. The V and J ends lost 4 bases and 2 bases respectively, with 17 bases between them. Per germline, CDR1 SGDLS and CDR2 YYNGEE. The CDR3, as DNA: TGTGCCAGCAGCCCTAGCCCCCACCCGGACACAGATACGCAGTATTTT. The encoded protein is CASSPSPHPDTDTQYF.